The present T cell receptor beta chain was sequenced within a study of shared clonotypes between healthy human individuals. The overall study: In total, the donors were a couple of women and three men aged 18 to 49.

The CDR3 covers 15 residues. Germline-derived CDR1 and CDR2 are LNHNV and YYDKDF (reference sequence). V lost 3 bases, J lost 2 bases, and 11 bases lay in between. A word on this clone: This CDR3 is also generated by other DNA sequences in the sample.

The repertoire was sequenced with immunoSEQ multiplex PCR; TCRdb's copy has only in-frame clones and lacks some. The sample shows about 2 million clones, 85% to 95% of them seen only once. The source of this sequence is a young man in good health. The chain has TRBV15 and TRBJ2-4; D is possibly TRBD2 (5 bases). The specimen was naive CD4+ T cells sorted from blood. Subset noted: CD45RA+ positively selected. Written as DNA, the CDR3 is TGTGCCACCAGCAGGGCGGGCGGAACCAAAAACATTCAGTACTTC. It specifies CATSRAGGTKNIQYF.